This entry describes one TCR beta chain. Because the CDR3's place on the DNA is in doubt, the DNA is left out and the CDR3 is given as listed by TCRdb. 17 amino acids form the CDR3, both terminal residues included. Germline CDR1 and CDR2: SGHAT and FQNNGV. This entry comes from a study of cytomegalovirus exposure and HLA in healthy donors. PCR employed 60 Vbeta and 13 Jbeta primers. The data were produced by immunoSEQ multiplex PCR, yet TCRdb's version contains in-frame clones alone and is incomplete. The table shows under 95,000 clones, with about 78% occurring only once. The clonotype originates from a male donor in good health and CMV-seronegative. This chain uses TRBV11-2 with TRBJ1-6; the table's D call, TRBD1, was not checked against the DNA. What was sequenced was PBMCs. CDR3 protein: CASSLWGQGARNSPLNF.